The clone carrying this TCR beta chain has just one count. Antigen specificity is unknown. The data were taken from a study of OX40 agonist ivuxolimab in advanced cancers. Study in general: Aged 23 to 79 with a mean of about 60 years, they were almost 85% male.

Using immunoSEQ multiplex PCR, the repertoire was profiled, and TCRdb retains in-frame clones only, with some absent. The repertoire has 55,000 or so clones, about nine tenths of them found once; the top ten carry approximately 16%. The CDR3 is 13 amino acids. V dropped 1 base and J dropped 7 bases, with 7 bases sitting between them. The V gene's germline CDR1 is MGHRA and CDR2 YSYEKL. Study results and caveats: There were, on average, more expanded clones in CD8+ T cells than in CD4+.

The chain combines TRBV4-1 with TRBJ1-4; D is unclear. This sequence was found in an adult with an advanced solid tumor such as melanoma, head and neck, liver or kidney cancer. The specimen comprised CD4+ or CD8+ T cells sorted from blood, sampled in a trial of the OX40 agonist ivuxolimab. CDR3 coding DNA: TGCGCCAGCAGCCAAGTCCACAGTGAAAAACTGTTTTTT. This sequence encodes CASSQVHSEKLFF.